The clone carrying this T cell receptor (beta chain) was seen a handful of times. Its antigen is not known. The CDR3 contains 15 residues. J was trimmed by 4 bases and V by 3 bases; bases with no gene match: 3. Germline assignment: CDR1 SGHRS and CDR2 YFSETQ. TCRdb used MiXCR to reprocess the 5' RACE reads, holding one entry per CDR3 protein. This sample has fewer than 95,000 distinct CDR3 sequences; roughly 16% occur once, and the top ten carry 39%. These data belong to a study of T-cell memory formation after mild COVID-19. Turning to the study itself: Among the donors, TCR clusters were largely specific to each donor.

Points from the study as a whole: Later expanders leaned CD4+, whereas clones that contracted between day 15 and 85 were balanced CD4/CD8. Mainly CM and EM harbored the contracting CD4+ clones; mainly EMRA harbored the CD8+ ones. A second wave of clones peaked on day 37, and their SARS-CoV-2 specificity went unconfirmed.

The rearrangement links TRBV5-1 to TRBJ2-7; the match to TRBD2 covers 14 bases. The TCR was taken from a man aged 18 to 30 who had mild COVID-19 (a few samples of this study predate the infection). Cell type and time point are not known. Specimen: PBMCs or a T cell subset sorted from them (not recorded which). The CDR3: CASSSGLAGVYEQYV. In nucleotides, the CDR3 is TGCGCCAGCAGCTCGGGACTAGCGGGGGTATACGAGCAGTACGTC.